The 21 T cell receptor beta chains in this list originate from one sample, sequenced in a study of beta chain features in type 1 diabetes. Expressed TCRB transcripts got sequenced, as all isolated RNA was reverse transcribed. Using immunoSEQ multiplex PCR, the repertoire was profiled, and TCRdb retains in-frame clones only, with some absent. The repertoire includes some 410,000 clones, over 11% of them detected once, and around 0.039% sits in the top ten. The sample taken for sequencing was naive CD4+ T cells from blood. Receptors originate from a man under 40 in good health.

This clone appeared a few times. The chain recombines TRBV25-1 with TRBJ1-4; no clear D gene. The CDR3 is 15 amino acids. Germline lookup yields CDR1 MGHDK and CDR2 SYGVNS. Trimming pared 4 bases from V and 8 bases from J, leaving 17 bases between. CDR3 sequence: CASSGEWGLGEKLFF. In nucleotides, the CDR3 is TGTGCCAGCAGTGGGGAATGGGGTCTGGGAGAAAAACTGTTTTTT.

The chain combines TRBV11-2 with TRBJ2-1; TRBD1 matches 7 bases. V lost 5 bases, J lost 12 bases, and 4 bases stayed unmatched. The germline V gene encodes CDR1 SGHAT and CDR2 FQNNGV. The CDR3 contains 11 residues. The CDR3 DNA reads TGTGCCAGCAGCACCCGGACAGGGCAGTTCTTC. This gives the protein CASSTRTGQFF.

V and J are TRBV2 and TRBJ2-7, with 10 bases aligning to TRBD1. Germline V lookup: CDR1 SNHLY, CDR2 FYNNEI. Unmatched junction bases numbered 8, after V lost 6 bases and J lost 3 bases. The CDR3 is made up of 15 amino acids. The CDR3 protein is CASSVGQGGYYEQYF. CDR3 bases: TGTGCCAGCAGCGTAGGACAGGGGGGCTACTACGAGCAGTACTTC.

In this sample, this clone turned up a few times. The CDR3, as DNA: TGTGCCAGCAGCTTAAGGGAGGACGGCGAGCAGTACTTC. This translates into CASSLREDGEQYF. The V and J genes are TRBV7-9 and TRBJ2-7; D is perhaps TRBD2 (6 bases). CDR3 size: 13 residues. V was clipped by 2 bases and J by 6 bases, with 11 bases between them. Germline CDR1 reads SEHNR; CDR2 reads FQNEAQ (reference sequence). The whole variable domain, remainder taken from reference TRBV7-9 and TRBJ2-7, is DTGVSQNPRHKITKRGQNVTFRCDPISEHNRLYWYRQTLGQGPEFLTYFQNEAQLEKSRLLSDRFSAERPKGSFSTLEIQRTEQGDSAMYLCASSLREDGEQYFGPGTRLTVT.

This clone occurred a few times. The chain employs TRBV7-9 and TRBJ1-4; D gene ambiguous. Germline lookup yields CDR1 SEHNR and CDR2 FQNEAQ (reference sequence). The CDR3 runs 14 residues. The ends were cut back, 5 bases at V and 7 bases at J, with 14 bases in the middle. This chain's CDR3 is CASSTPGGGEKLFF. The CDR3 DNA reads as TGTGCCAGCAGCACGCCCGGAGGTGGTGAAAAACTGTTTTTT.

V usage is TRBV4-1 and J usage is TRBJ2-3; 14 positions match TRBD2. J was trimmed by 5 bases and V by 3 bases; bases with no gene match: 16. The CDR3 totals 20 residues. Germline V lookup: CDR1 MGHRA, CDR2 YSYEKL. This CDR3 reads CASSHSLGLAGAGREDTQYF. The CDR3 DNA reads as TGCGCCAGCAGCCACTCCCTGGGACTAGCGGGGGCCGGCCGGGAAGATACGCAGTATTTT.

In its sample, this clone was seen a few times. J is TRBJ2-3 and V is TRBV9; perhaps TRBD1 as D (6 bases). Germline lookup yields CDR1 SGDLS and CDR2 YYNGEE. The CDR3 has 12 residues. V was trimmed by 2 bases and J by 6 bases, leaving 7 bases between them. The chain's CDR3 is CASSVRGDTQYF. The DNA for the CDR3 is TGTGCCAGCAGCGTGAGGGGGGATACGCAGTATTTT.

The chain links TRBV7-6 to TRBJ2-7; D unresolved. This CDR3 is built from 17 residues. Germline CDR1 reads SGHVS; CDR2 reads FNYEAQ. V lost 0 bases to trimming and J lost 7 bases, with 22 bases between them. CDR3 amino acids: CASSLAQSTSSAKEQYF. In DNA, the CDR3 is TGTGCCAGCAGCTTAGCTCAATCGACATCTTCCGCAAAGGAGCAGTACTTC.

This chain connects TRBV30 to TRBJ1-2, with D unclear. V was pared by 3 bases and J by 5 bases, with 16 bases between. Germline loops: CDR1 GTSNPN, CDR2 SVGIG (reference sequence). The CDR3 is 14 residues long. CDR3 in DNA: TGTGCCTGGAGCCTTTCCGGGGTTTCATATGGCTACACCTTC. This codes for CAWSLSGVSYGYTF.

V and J are TRBV5-6 and TRBJ1-5; the D gene is possibly TRBD1 (5 bases). The germline V gene has CDR1 SGHDT and CDR2 YYEEEE. Trimming left V 4 bases short and J 7 bases short, with 15 bases between. There are 14 residues in the CDR3. CDR3 region: CASSPAGREQPQHF. The CDR3 nucleotides read TGTGCCAGCAGCCCAGCAGGGAGGGAACAGCCCCAGCATTTT.

The V call is TRBV9, the J call TRBJ2-1, with D hard to call. Germline V gives CDR1 SGDLS, CDR2 YYNGEE. The CDR3 loop spans 14 amino acids. The V gene lost 0 bases and the J gene lost 6 bases, with 10 bases spanning the gap. CDR3 in amino acids: CASSVVPVGNEQFF. CDR3 sequence (DNA): TGTGCCAGCAGCGTAGTGCCAGTGGGCAATGAGCAGTTCTTC.

This clone was picked up a small number of times. V is TRBV2 and J is TRBJ2-5, with 7 positions matching TRBD2. J was trimmed by 5 bases and V by 1 base; bases with no gene match: 10. Looked up from germline, CDR1 is SNHLY and CDR2 is FYNNEI. The CDR3 loop spans 16 amino acids. The chain's CDR3 is CASSEGVVPREETQYF. DNA for the CDR3: TGTGCCAGCAGTGAAGGGGTAGTGCCGCGGGAGGAGACCCAGTACTTC.

This clone was counted a few times. V gene TRBV7-9 combines with J gene TRBJ2-5; tentatively, D is TRBD1 (7 bases). Trimming shortened V by 5 bases and J by 7 bases, and 17 bases separated the two germline ends. This CDR3 spans 14 amino acids. CDR1 SEHNR and CDR2 FQNEAQ come from the germline V gene (reference sequence). CDR3 residues: CASSLDRVEGTQYF. The CDR3 bases are TGTGCCAGCAGCCTAGACAGGGTGGAGGGGACCCAGTACTTC.

This clone was picked up a small number of times. The chain links TRBV19 to TRBJ2-1, with a possible D match to TRBD2 (6 bases). V was pared by 4 bases and J by 13 bases, with 14 bases between. The CDR3 extends over 12 amino acids. Per germline, CDR1 LNHDA and CDR2 SQIVND (reference sequence). DNA for the CDR3: TGTGCCAGTAGTACCCGACTAGAAGGTCAGTTCTTC. Its protein is CASSTRLEGQFF.

The table lists this clone with many counts. The chain combines TRBV27 with TRBJ2-5; the D gene is possibly TRBD2 (6 bases). From germline, CDR1 is MNHEY and CDR2 SMNVEV (reference sequence). CDR3 length: 13 amino acids. The ends were cut back, 6 bases at V and 6 bases at J, with 14 bases in the middle. CDR3 bases: TGTGCCAGCAGCCTTGGGGGGATACAGACCCAGTACTTC. Translated: CASSLGGIQTQYF.

This clone appeared a few times. This rearrangement joins TRBV29-1 to TRBJ1-5; 9 positions agree with TRBD1. V shed 6 bases, J shed 5 bases, and the junction held 5 bases outside the gene matches. Germline V gene lookup returns CDR1 SQVTM and CDR2 ANQGSEA. The CDR3 has 13 amino acids. CDR3 nucleotide sequence: TGCAGCGTCGGGGACAGGGTTGATCAGCCCCAGCATTTT. This translates into CSVGDRVDQPQHF.

This clone was seen only a few times. Other DNA sequences within the sample encode an identical CDR3. This chain joins TRBV5-1 and TRBJ2-3; a weak D match, TRBD1 (6 bases). V was cut by 0 bases and J by 3 bases, with 8 bases left in between. Germline V gene sequence: CDR1 SGHRS, CDR2 YFSETQ. The CDR3 runs 14 residues. The CDR3 nucleotides are TGCGCCAGCAGCTTGGGACAGGCTACAGATACGCAGTATTTT. Encoded protein: CASSLGQATDTQYF.

The chain has TRBV5-1 and TRBJ2-3; 10 positions match TRBD2. V dropped 4 bases and J dropped 6; count of bases not matched to a gene: 20. CDR1 is SGHRS and CDR2 is YFSETQ in the germline V gene. The CDR3 consists of 19 residues. The CDR3 loop is CASSGGLAAPSNHGDTQYF. CDR3 bases: TGCGCCAGCAGCGGAGGACTAGCGGCACCAAGCAACCACGGCGATACGCAGTATTTT.

This clone has more than one count but fewer than ten. The chain is built from TRBV9 and TRBJ1-6; 9 positions match TRBD1. The CDR3 length is 15 residues. Germline lookup yields CDR1 SGDLS and CDR2 YYNGEE. Losses at the gene ends were 2 bases for V and 7 bases for J; bases not matched to a gene: 4. The CDR3 region has the DNA TGTGCCAGCAGCGTGACCGGGACAGGGAATTCACCCCTCCACTTT. It encodes CASSVTGTGNSPLHF.

The chain carries TRBV4-1 and TRBJ2-5; TRBD2 might be the D (6 bases). CDR1 and CDR2 from the germline V gene are MGHRA and YSYEKL. This CDR3 has 14 residues. With 4 bases removed from V and 2 bases from J, the gap between germline ends came to 11 bases. CDR3 amino acids: CASSRGGEQETQYF. Here the CDR3 DNA reads TGCGCCAGCAGCCGGGGCGGGGAACAAGAGACCCAGTACTTC.

The chain joins TRBV5-6 to TRBJ2-1; TRBD2 matches at 8 bases. After removal of 0 bases from V and 5 bases from J, the junction contained 4 bases not matched to a gene. The germline CDR1 and CDR2 sequences are SGHDT and YYEEEE. The CDR3 sequence is 15 residues long. The CDR3, as DNA: TGTGCCAGCAGCTTGGTACTAGCGGCTAACAATGAGCAGTTCTTC. Residues: CASSLVLAANNEQFF.